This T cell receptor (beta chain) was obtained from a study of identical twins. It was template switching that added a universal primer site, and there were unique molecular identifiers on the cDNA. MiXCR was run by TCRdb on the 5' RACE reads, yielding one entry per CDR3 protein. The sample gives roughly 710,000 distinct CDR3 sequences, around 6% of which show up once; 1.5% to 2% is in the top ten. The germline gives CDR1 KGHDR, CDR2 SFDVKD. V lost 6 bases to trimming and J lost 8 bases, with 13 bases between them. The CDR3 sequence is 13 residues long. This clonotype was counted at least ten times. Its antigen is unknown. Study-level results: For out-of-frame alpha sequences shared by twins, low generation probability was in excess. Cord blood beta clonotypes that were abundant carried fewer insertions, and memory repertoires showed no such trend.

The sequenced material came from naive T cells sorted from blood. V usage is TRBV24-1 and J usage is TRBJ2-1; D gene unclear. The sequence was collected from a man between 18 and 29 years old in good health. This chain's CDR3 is CATSPPLWDEQFF. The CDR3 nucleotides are TGTGCCACCAGTCCCCCACTGTGGGATGAGCAGTTCTTC.